The 18 T cell receptor beta chains listed next were all sequenced from one sample in a study of sequential checkpoint blockade in melanoma. The repertoire was sequenced with immunoSEQ multiplex PCR; TCRdb's copy has only in-frame clones and lacks some. The data show 13,000 or so clones, around two thirds seen once. Treatment here: randomized to nivolumab then ipilimumab (arm A) or the reverse (arm B). Sequenced material: CD8+ T cells sorted from blood (inferred from file names), taken from a patient given nivolumab and ipilimumab in sequence. These receptors were taken from a human donor with melanoma.

The rearrangement links TRBV4-1 to TRBJ2-5; TRBD2 is a possible D gene (6 bases). The J call is in doubt because the DNA end fits TRBJ2-7 better. This CDR3 comprises 17 residues. CDR1 is MGHRA and CDR2 is YSYEKL in the germline V gene. The CDR3 protein is CASSQDRGGHPSYEQYF. The CDR3 DNA sequence: TGCGCCAGCAGCCAAGATCGGGGAGGACACCCTTCCTACGAGCAGTACTTC.

The chain employs TRBV5-1 and TRBJ2-7; D possibly corresponds to TRBD1 (5 bases). Germline V gives CDR1 SGHRS, CDR2 YFSETQ. The V end was cut by 0 bases, the J end by 5 bases, with 15 bases between. The length of the CDR3 is 15 residues. The CDR3 is CASSLAGRVGDEQYF. CDR3 in DNA: TGCGCCAGCAGCTTGGCGGGCAGGGTAGGGGACGAGCAGTACTTC.

The sample holds a few counts of this clone. CDR3 sequence reads: CASSLSGGDEQYF. DNA for the CDR3: TGTGCCAGCAGCTTATCTGGCGGTGACGAGCAGTACTTC. The chain combines TRBV7-2 with TRBJ2-7; D not certain. The CDR3 totals 13 residues. Trimming took off 2 bases at V and 5 bases at J, with 10 bases between the two ends. From germline, CDR1 is SGHTA and CDR2 FQGNSA.

The rearrangement links TRBV13 to TRBJ2-3, with 12 bases identical to TRBD2. The V and J ends lost 4 bases and 3 bases, in that order; junction bases with no gene match: 2. Germline V lookup: CDR1 PRHDT, CDR2 FYEKMQ (reference sequence). The length of the CDR3 is 15 residues. The CDR3: CASSSLAGGTDTQYF. CDR3 sequence (DNA): TGTGCCAGCAGCTCCCTAGCGGGGGGGACAGATACGCAGTATTTT.

The chain carries TRBV6-6 and TRBJ1-4; D unresolved. Trimming removed 2 bases at V and 5 bases at J, with 12 bases between. CDR1 MNHNY and CDR2 SVGAGI come from the germline V gene (reference sequence). This CDR3 spans 15 amino acids. DNA for the CDR3: TGTGCCAGCAGTTACGAGGGCAGCTGGAATGAAAAACTGTTTTTT. This translates into CASSYEGSWNEKLFF.

The chain joins TRBV6-1 to TRBJ2-3, with 7 nucleotides matching TRBD2. CDR1 and CDR2 from the germline V gene are MNHNS and SASEGT. V trimming: 4 bases; J trimming: 2 bases; junction bases outside the gene matches: 12. This CDR3 spans 17 amino acids. CDR3 nucleotides: TGTGCCAGCAGTGGTGAACGCAGCGGGGAACTCACAGATACGCAGTATTTT. Its protein is CASSGERSGELTDTQYF.

The chain recombines TRBV9 with TRBJ2-3; TRBD2 matches at 11 bases. Germline V gene lookup returns CDR1 SGDLS and CDR2 YYNGEE. V dropped 4 bases and J dropped 4; count of bases not matched to a gene: 5. The CDR3 runs 15 residues. The CDR3 here is CASSLTSGGSDTQYF. In DNA, the CDR3 is TGTGCCAGCAGCCTCACTAGCGGGGGTTCAGATACGCAGTATTTT.

The chain couples TRBV28 to TRBJ2-7; D is unresolved. Trimming took off 3 bases at V and 7 bases at J, with 7 bases between the two ends. CDR3 length: 11 amino acids. The germline gives CDR1 MDHEN, CDR2 SYDVKM. The CDR3 DNA reads as TGTGCCAGCAGTTTGCCAGATGAGCAGTACTTC. Its translation is CASSLPDEQYF.

This clone has only one observation. V is TRBV2 and J is TRBJ1-4, with 9 positions matching TRBD1. This CDR3 spans 14 amino acids. Germline V CDR1 and CDR2: SNHLY, FYNNEI. The V segment lost 6 bases and the J segment 6 bases; nucleotides outside the gene matches: 5. The CDR3 DNA reads as TGTGCCAGCAGGACAGGGGGAGGAGATGAAAAACTGTTTTTT. It codes for CASRTGGGDEKLFF.

This clone was detected a few times. The V gene is TRBV6-5, the J gene TRBJ2-3; D might be TRBD2 (7 bases). Per germline, CDR1 MNHEY and CDR2 SVGAGI. This CDR3 region has 14 residues. V was trimmed by 6 bases and J by 5 bases, leaving 15 bases between them. The CDR3 loop reads CASSRGGEVDTQYF. DNA for the CDR3: TGTGCCAGCAGCCGCGGGGGCGAGGTAGATACGCAGTATTTT.

The chain is built from TRBV4-1 and TRBJ2-7, with 10 bases fitting TRBD1. The V gene end was trimmed by 4 bases and the J gene end by 5 bases; junction bases not matched to a gene: 8. In germline, CDR1 is MGHRA, CDR2 YSYEKL. This CDR3 is 15 amino acids long. In nucleotides, the CDR3 is TGCGCCAGCAGCCCGGGGGACAGGGGATATAACGAGCAGTACTTC. Translation: CASSPGDRGYNEQYF.

The CDR3 DNA sequence: TGTGCAAGTCGCTTAGATGGAGACTATAGCAATCAGCCCCAGCATTTT. As protein: CASRLDGDYSNQPQHF. The V gene is TRBV12-2, the J gene TRBJ1-5. TRBV12-2 is a pseudogene locus. The CDR3 has 16 amino acids.

This clone was detected only once. The genes are TRBV5-1 and TRBJ1-2, with a tentative D call TRBD1 (6 bases). This CDR3 region has 17 residues. In germline, CDR1 is SGHRS, CDR2 YFSETQ. V was clipped by 4 bases and J by 8 bases, with 27 bases between them. This CDR3 is CASSPGGQEYLTFGYTF. The CDR3 DNA reads TGCGCCAGCAGCCCGGGGGGACAAGAATATCTAACGTTCGGCTACACCTTC.

J is TRBJ2-3 and V is TRBV15, with TRBD2 identical over 9 bases. The CDR3 totals 15 residues. Trimming removed 3 bases from V and 5 bases from J; junction bases left unmatched: 6. Germline V CDR1 and CDR2: LNHNV, YYDKDF (reference sequence). CDR3 DNA sequence: TGTGCCACCAGCAGTGGACTAGCGATAGGAGATACGCAGTATTTT. Amino acid sequence: CATSSGLAIGDTQYF.

The chain links TRBV4-2 to TRBJ2-1; D might be TRBD1 (6 bases). Germline CDR1 LGHNA, CDR2 YNFKEQ. Trimming took 1 base from V and 6 from J, leaving 16 bases between them. This CDR3 contains 16 residues. The CDR3 DNA sequence: TGTGCCAGCAGCCAAGTCCCAATTGACAGGCGCAATGAGCAGTTCTTC. It translates to CASSQVPIDRRNEQFF.

The chain carries TRBV25-1 and TRBJ2-5, with D perhaps matching TRBD1 (6 bases). The J call may be wrong; the DNA end is better matched by TRBJ2-7. CDR1 is MGHDK, CDR2 SYGVNS, per germline. The CDR3 runs 14 residues. DNA for the CDR3: TGTGCCAGCGGAATGACAGGCGTCGCGTCCGAGCAGTACTTC. Its translation: CASGMTGVASEQYF.

The CDR3 region is CASSVGVAGKGETQYF. Written as DNA, the CDR3 is TGTGCCAGCAGCGTAGGGGTAGCGGGAAAGGGCGAGACCCAGTACTTC. The chain carries TRBV9 and TRBJ2-5; 8 bases are a match to TRBD2. This CDR3 comprises 16 residues. Trimming took 0 bases from V and 5 from J; bases not matched to a gene: 9. Looked up from germline, CDR1 is SGDLS and CDR2 is YYNGEE. The complete variable domain, with remaining parts taken from reference TRBV9 and TRBJ2-5, reads DSGVTQTPKHLITATGQRVTLRCSPRSGDLSVYWYQQSLDQGLQFLIQYYNGEERAKGNILERFSAQQFPDLHSELNLSSLELGDSALYFCASSVGVAGKGETQYFGPGTRLLVL.

This chain links TRBV19 with TRBJ2-4; 8 nucleotides align to TRBD1. The CDR3 extends over 14 amino acids. The J segment lost 4 bases and the V segment lost 7 bases, leaving 6 bases of the junction unmatched. Germline CDR1 reads LNHDA; CDR2 reads SQIVND (reference sequence). CDR3 sequence reads: CASTLRQGKNIQYF. The CDR3 DNA sequence: TGTGCCAGTACCCTCCGACAGGGGAAAAACATTCAGTACTTC. Variable domain in full (rest from reference TRBV19 and TRBJ2-4): DGGITQSPKYLFRKEGQNVTLSCEQNLNHDAMYWYRQDPGQGLRLIYYSQIVNDFQKGDIAEGYSVSREKKESFPLTVTSAQKNPTAFYLCASTLRQGKNIQYFGAGTRLSVL.